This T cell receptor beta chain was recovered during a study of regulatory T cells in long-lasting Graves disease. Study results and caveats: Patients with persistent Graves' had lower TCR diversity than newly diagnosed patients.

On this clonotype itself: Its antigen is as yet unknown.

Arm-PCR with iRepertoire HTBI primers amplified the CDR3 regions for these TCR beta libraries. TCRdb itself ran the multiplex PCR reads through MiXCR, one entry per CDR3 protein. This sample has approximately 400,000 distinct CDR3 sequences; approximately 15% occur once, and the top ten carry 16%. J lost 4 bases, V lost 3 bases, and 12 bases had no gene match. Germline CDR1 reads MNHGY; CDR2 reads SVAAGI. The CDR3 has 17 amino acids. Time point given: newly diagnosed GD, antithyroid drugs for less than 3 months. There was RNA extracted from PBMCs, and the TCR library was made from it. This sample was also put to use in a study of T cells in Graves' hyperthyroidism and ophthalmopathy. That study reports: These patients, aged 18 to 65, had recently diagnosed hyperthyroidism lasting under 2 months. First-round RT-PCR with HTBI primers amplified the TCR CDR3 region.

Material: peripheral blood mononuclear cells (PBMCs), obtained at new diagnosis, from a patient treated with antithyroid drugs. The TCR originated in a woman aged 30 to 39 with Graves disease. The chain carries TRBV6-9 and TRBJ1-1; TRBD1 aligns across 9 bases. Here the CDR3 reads CASSYSSGTGMSTEAFF. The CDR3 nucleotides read TGTGCCAGCAGTTACTCCTCGGGGACAGGGATGAGCACTGAAGCTTTCTTT.